The clone carrying this TCR beta chain was seen at least ten times. This sample is part of a study of response to subunit inactivated influenza vaccine. A single record per CDR3 protein comes from TCRdb applying MiXCR to the RT-PCR reads. The table lists approximately 520,000 distinct CDR3 sequences, 15% to 20% of them singletons, with about 3% in the top ten. The CDR3 totals 14 residues. Germline CDR1 is LGHNA and CDR2 is YNFKEQ. V lost 5 bases and J lost 4, with 15 bases in between. The material sequenced was CD4+ T cells sorted from PBMCs, taken around 25 months after vaccination. The chain recombines TRBV4-2 with TRBJ2-7, with D possibly being TRBD2 (7 bases). The receptor was derived from a man aged 45-69 years who received an inactivated influenza vaccine. The CDR3 DNA sequence: TGTGCCAGCAGCAGGGGGGGAGGGGCGTACGAGCAGTACTTC. Protein sequence: CASSRGGGAYEQYF.